This T cell receptor (beta chain) was obtained from a study of T cells in Graves' hyperthyroidism and ophthalmopathy. TCR beta CDR3 regions were amplified from RNA. TCR CDR3 underwent first-round RT-PCR with the HTBI primer set. TCRdb passed the multiplex PCR reads through MiXCR, listing each CDR3 protein once. The data contain approximately 300,000 distinct CDR3 sequences, approximately 15% of them singletons. Trimming shortened V by 6 bases and J by 0 bases, and 12 bases separated the two germline ends. The CDR3 runs to 16 residues. The germline gives CDR1 MNHEY, CDR2 SMNVEV (reference sequence). Findings and caveats of the study: Separating ophthalmopathy from stable hyperthyroidism was achieved by a 13 V-J model.

A few counts support this clonotype. Its specificity is not known. Sample: blood. This clonotype originated in a woman aged 60 to 75 with Graves' ophthalmopathy. The chain has TRBV27 and TRBJ2-6, with a possible D match to TRBD2 (5 bases). Here the CDR3 DNA reads TGTGCCAGCAGAAGAGCGGACGCCTCTGGGGCCAACGTCCTGACTTTC. This translates into CASRRADASGANVLTF.